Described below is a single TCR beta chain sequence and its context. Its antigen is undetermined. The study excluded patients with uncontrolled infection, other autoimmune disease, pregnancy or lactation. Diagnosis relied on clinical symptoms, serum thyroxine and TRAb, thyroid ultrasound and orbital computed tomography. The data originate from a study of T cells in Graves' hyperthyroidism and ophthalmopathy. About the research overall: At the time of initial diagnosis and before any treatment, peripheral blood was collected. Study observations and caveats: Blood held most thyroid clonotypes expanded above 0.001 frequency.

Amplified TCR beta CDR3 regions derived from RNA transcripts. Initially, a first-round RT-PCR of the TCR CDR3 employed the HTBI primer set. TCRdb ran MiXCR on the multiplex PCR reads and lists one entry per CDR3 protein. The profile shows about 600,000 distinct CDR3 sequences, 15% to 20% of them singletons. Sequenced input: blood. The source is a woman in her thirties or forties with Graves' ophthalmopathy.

The CDR3 spells CASSPVLGGTDTQYF. The CDR3 bases are TGTGCCAGCAGCCCAGTTCTGGGGGGCACAGATACGCAGTATTTT. The rearrangement joins TRBV2 to TRBJ2-3; D is perhaps TRBD1 or TRBD2 (5 bases each). Germline loops: CDR1 SNHLY, CDR2 FYNNEI. The V gene lost 6 bases and the J gene lost 1 base, with 14 bases spanning the gap. The CDR3 contains 15 residues.